This T cell receptor beta chain was recovered during a study of siplizumab effects on memory and regulatory T cells. Study outcomes and limitations: Proliferating Tregs' suppressive function in siplizumab cultures went unconfirmed. Controls had 26.9% Treg-derived mappable alloreactive CD4+ clones on average, versus approximately 73% with siplizumab.

Profiled with immunoSEQ multiplex PCR; TCRdb holds only in-frame clones, not every one. The table has tens of thousands of clones, about 90% seen once. Regarding this clone: Its matching antigen is unknown.

What was sequenced was CD8+ T cells sorted from blood. This sequence was found in a human donor in good health.

The CDR3 DNA reads as TGCGCCAGCAGCCAAGATAGGGTAGAGGGGGCATCCGGGGAGCTGTTTTTT. Encoded protein: CASSQDRVEGASGELFF. The V call is TRBV4-1, the J call TRBJ2-2, with 7 bases that match TRBD1. J was trimmed by 6 bases and V by 0 bases; bases with no gene match: 10. The CDR3 contains 17 residues. Looked up from germline, CDR1 is MGHRA and CDR2 is YSYEKL.